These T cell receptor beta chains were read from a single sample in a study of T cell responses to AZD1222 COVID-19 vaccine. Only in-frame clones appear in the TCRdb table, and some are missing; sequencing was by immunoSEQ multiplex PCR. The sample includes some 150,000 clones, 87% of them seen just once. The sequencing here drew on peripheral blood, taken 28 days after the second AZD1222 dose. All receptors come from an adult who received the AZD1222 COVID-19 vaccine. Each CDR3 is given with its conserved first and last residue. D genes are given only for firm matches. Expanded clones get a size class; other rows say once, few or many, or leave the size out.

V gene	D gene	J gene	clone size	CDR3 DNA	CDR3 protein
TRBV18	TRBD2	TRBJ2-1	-	TGTGCCAGCTCACCAGGACTAGCGGCCATTAATGAGCAGTTCTTC	CASSPGLAAINEQFF
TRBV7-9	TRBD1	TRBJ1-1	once	TGTGCCAGCAGCTTAGCCGGACAGGGGGGTAACACTGAAGCTTTCTTT	CASSLAGQGGNTEAFF
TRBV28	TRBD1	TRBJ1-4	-	TGTGCCAGCAGTGTACAGGGTCCAGGGGGTGAAAAACTGTTTTTT	CASSVQGPGGEKLFF
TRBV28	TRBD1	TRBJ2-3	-	TGTGCCATCACGACCAGGGGGACAGATACGCAGTATTTT	CAITTRGTDTQYF
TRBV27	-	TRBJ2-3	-	TGTGCCAGCAGTTTACCCCCCGGTGGGCGAATCACAGATACGCAGTATTTT	CASSLPPGGRITDTQYF
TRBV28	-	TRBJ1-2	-	TGTGCCAGCAGTTTACCGCTATCGTGGGGGGGGCGTCTGACTAACTATGGCTACACCTTC	CASSLPLSWGGRLTNYGYTF
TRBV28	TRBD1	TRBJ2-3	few	TGTGCCAGCAGTTCACCGGACAGGGGTACAGATACGCAGTATTTT	CASSSPDRGTDTQYF
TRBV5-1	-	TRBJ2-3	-	TGCGCCAGCAGCCCCGGGGATCACGTCACAGATACGCAGTATTTT	CASSPGDHVTDTQYF
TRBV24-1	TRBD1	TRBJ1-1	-	TGTGCCACCTCAGACAGGGCGGGCACTGAAGCTTTCTTT	CATSDRAGTEAFF
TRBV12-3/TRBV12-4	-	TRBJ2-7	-	TGTGCCAGCAGTTTAAGGCGGTCCTACGAGCAGTACTTC	CASSLRRSYEQYF
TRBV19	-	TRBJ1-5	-	TGTGCCAGTAGTATAACCGGACAGCAGAATCAGCCCCAGCATTTT	CASSITGQQNQPQHF
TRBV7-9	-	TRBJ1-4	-	TGTGCCAGCAGCGTAAGGGGGGGAGATGAAAAACTGTTTTTT	CASSVRGGDEKLFF
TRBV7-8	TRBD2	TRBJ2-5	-	TGTGCCAGCAGCTTCTCCGGGACTAGCAGGCAGACCCAGTACTTC	CASSFSGTSRQTQYF
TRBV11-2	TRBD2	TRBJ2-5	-	TGTGCCAGCAGCCTAATCGGGAGGTCTCTGGGAGAGACCCAGTACTTC	CASSLIGRSLGETQYF
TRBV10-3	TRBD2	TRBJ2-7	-	TGTGCCATCAGTGGGACTAGCGGGAGGTACGAGCAGTACTTC	CAISGTSGRYEQYF
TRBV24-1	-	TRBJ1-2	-	TGTGCCACCAGTGATTTAGGCACATCCTATGGCTACACCTTC	CATSDLGTSYGYTF
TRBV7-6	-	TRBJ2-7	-	TGTGCCAGCAGCTTAGGGGGGGGCTTCAATTACGAGCAGTACTTC	CASSLGGGFNYEQYF
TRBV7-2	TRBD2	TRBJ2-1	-	TGTGCCAGCAGCTTCTCGAGGGGACTAGGAGGTAATGAGCAGTTCTTC	CASSFSRGLGGNEQFF
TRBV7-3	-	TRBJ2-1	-	TGTGCCAGCAGCTTAGGAGCGGAGGGCTACAATGAGCAGTTCTTC	CASSLGAEGYNEQFF
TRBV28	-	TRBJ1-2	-	TGTGCCAGCAGTTCCTCCCCCGGGCCCTTTTTGAATGGCTACACCTTC	CASSSSPGPFLNGYTF